This TCR beta chain was retrieved from a study of blood T cell repertoires in COVID-19. The table came from immunoSEQ multiplex PCR; TCRdb's copy has only in-frame clones and leaves some out. Of around 200,000 clones in the sample, 70% to 90% are singletons; the top ten hold around 4%. Living in 24 US areas, the participants were between roughly 18 and 90 years of age. Germline V lookup: CDR1 SQVTM, CDR2 ANQGSEA. The V end was cut by 7 bases, the J end by 7 bases, with 13 bases between. The CDR3 runs to 12 residues. This rearrangement joins TRBV29-1 to TRBJ2-2, with D maybe TRBD2 (6 bases). The receptor comes from a woman aged 30 to 39 who had been exposed to COVID-19. The material sequenced was PBMCs or T cells enriched from blood (not recorded which). The CDR3 nucleotides are TGCAGCGCCACTGGGGGGAACGGGGAGCTGTTTTTT. Its translation: CSATGGNGELFF.